This T cell receptor (beta chain) derives from a study of T cells in localized non-small cell lung cancer. The data were produced by immunoSEQ multiplex PCR, yet TCRdb's version contains in-frame clones alone and is incomplete. The sample has tens of thousands of clones; over 85% are singletons. The CDR3 has 17 residues. The germline gives CDR1 SGHTA, CDR2 FQGNSA. J lost 4 bases, V lost 4 bases, and 6 bases had no gene match. For this clone: Its specificity is unknown.

General observations from the study: When the top 100 tumor clones were examined, a median around 61 of them also appeared in the adjacent lung, which was paired and uninvolved.

Specimen: peripheral blood, collected before any cancer treatment. This chain joins TRBV7-2 and TRBJ2-3; 15 positions match TRBD2. The sequence was obtained from a man between 40 and 70 years old with stage I squamous cell lung carcinoma. The CDR3 nucleotides read TGTGCCAGCAGCTGGGGACTAGCGGGAGGTATGGCAGATACGCAGTATTTT. It specifies CASSWGLAGGMADTQYF. Using reference TRBV7-2 and TRBJ2-3 for the parts outside the CDR3, the full variable domain is GAGVSQSPSNKVTEKGKDVELRCDPISGHTALYWYRQSLGQGLEFLIYFQGNSAPDKSGLPSDRFSAERTGGSVSTLTIQRTQQEDSAVYLCASSWGLAGGMADTQYFGPGTRLTVL.